This TCR beta chain emerged from a study of T-cell memory formation after mild COVID-19. Study-wide findings and caveats: Clones that shrank (day 15 to 85) were balanced CD4/CD8, whereas later expanders leaned CD4+. Pre-infection memory harbored some responding clones, suggesting cross-reactive memory joined.

This clonotype showed up many times. The antigen is unknown. TCRdb passed the 5' RACE reads through MiXCR, listing each CDR3 protein once. Among 50,000 or so distinct CDR3 sequences listed, 12% were seen once. The CDR3 is 16 residues long. V lost 0 bases, J lost 0 bases, and 10 bases lay in between. Germline V CDR1 and CDR2: MGHRA, YSYEKL. This chain links TRBV4-1 with TRBJ2-3; D is uncertain. This clonotype was sampled from a man aged 18 to 29 who had mild COVID-19 (a few samples of this study predate the infection). Cell type and time point are not known. Material for sequencing was PBMCs or a T cell subset sorted from them (not recorded which). CDR3 nucleotide sequence: TGCGCCAGCAGCCAAGAGACTCACCCTAGCACAGATACGCAGTATTTT. Translating gives CASSQETHPSTDTQYF.